The subject of this entry is one T cell receptor beta chain. TCRdb reanalysed the reads using MiXCR and keeps one entry per CDR3 protein. The sample lists about 490,000 distinct CDR3 sequences, around 27% occurring once. The source of the sample is a study of T cell repertoires in cytomegalovirus infection. Study context: Indicated by public TCR beta signatures were CMV infection and matching HLA type.

V was pared by 5 bases and J by 4 bases, with 15 bases between. The CDR3 loop spans 16 amino acids. Germline V lookup: CDR1 MGHDK, CDR2 SYGVNS. This receptor was identified in a human donor in good health (CMV status not recorded). Some clones in this sample may be carry-over from other donors' samples. The chain carries TRBV25-1 and TRBJ2-6, with D perhaps TRBD2 (7 bases). Sequencing input: PBMCs. CDR3 DNA: TGTGCCAGCAGTCCATTAGGGGGGGCCGGGGCCAACGTCCTGACTTTC. The encoded protein is CASSPLGGAGANVLTF.